This T cell receptor (beta chain) was obtained from a study of blood T cell repertoires in COVID-19. In the study overall: COVID-19 samples collected from the United States, Italy and Spain covered acute and convalescent phases. Nucleic acid was either cDNA or gDNA, and it came from T cells, B-cell-depleted T cells, or PBMCs.

Clones were sequenced by immunoSEQ multiplex PCR, and TCRdb holds only the in-frame ones, with some missing. The sample holds about 100,000 clones; 79% are singletons and the top ten take about a sixth. The TCR sequence derives from a woman aged 80 or over with active or convalescent COVID-19. Material: peripheral blood.

The CDR3 bases are TGTGCCAGCAGCGGTTACAGGGGCGGCAATGGCTACACCTTC. It yields the protein CASSGYRGGNGYTF. The chain has TRBV9 and TRBJ1-2; 7 nucleotides line up with TRBD1. The CDR3 has 14 residues. The V and J ends lost 3 bases and 6 bases, in that order; junction bases with no gene match: 8. Germline lookup yields CDR1 SGDLS and CDR2 YYNGEE.